This is a list of T cell receptor beta chains from one sample in a study of control samples from healthy donors and cancer patients. Profiled with immunoSEQ multiplex PCR; TCRdb holds only in-frame clones, not every one. The sample contains roughly 92,000 clones, 70% to 90% of which appear only once. Specimen: blood. Receptor source: a woman aged 55-69 years in good health. Both conserved end residues are part of each CDR3. Each record gives: D gene, J gene, clone size, CDR3 length, V gene, CDR3 protein, CDR3 DNA. The D gene is left open where the match is weak. Clone sizes are given selectively: once, few, many, or a class where the clone is expanded.

D gene: TRBD2
J gene: TRBJ2-7
clone size: NA
CDR3 length: 19
V gene: TRBV6-1
CDR3 protein: CASSGRLAGGPPSSYEQYF
CDR3 DNA: TGTGCCAGCAGTGGCAGGCTAGCGGGAGGGCCACCAAGCTCCTACGAGCAGTACTTC

D gene: NA
J gene: TRBJ1-6
clone size: NA
CDR3 length: 17
V gene: TRBV11-2
CDR3 protein: CASSFYDRPGLDSPLHF
CDR3 DNA: TGTGCCAGCAGCTTTTATGACCGGCCTGGGTTGGATTCACCCCTCCACTTT

D gene: NA
J gene: TRBJ2-1
clone size: NA
CDR3 length: 14
V gene: TRBV5-1
CDR3 protein: CASSLDSYFNEQFF
CDR3 DNA: TGCGCCAGCAGCCTGGACAGCTATTTCAATGAGCAGTTCTTC

D gene: TRBD1
J gene: TRBJ1-1
clone size: NA
CDR3 length: 15
V gene: TRBV30
CDR3 protein: CAWRRTGSMNTEAFF
CDR3 DNA: TGTGCCTGGAGGAGGACAGGATCGATGAACACTGAAGCTTTCTTT

D gene: NA
J gene: TRBJ2-1
clone size: NA
CDR3 length: 11
V gene: TRBV7-9
CDR3 protein: CASSAYNEQFF
CDR3 DNA: TGTGCCAGCAGTGCCTACAATGAGCAGTTCTTC

D gene: NA
J gene: TRBJ1-1
clone size: NA
CDR3 length: 13
V gene: TRBV7-9
CDR3 protein: CASSFRGNTEAFF
CDR3 DNA: TGTGCCAGCAGCTTCCGCGGAAACACTGAAGCTTTCTTT

D gene: TRBD1
J gene: TRBJ1-6
clone size: NA
CDR3 length: 15
V gene: TRBV5-1
CDR3 protein: CASSAGTERNSPLHF
CDR3 DNA: TGCGCCAGCAGCGCAGGGACAGAGAGGAATTCACCCCTCCACTTT

D gene: NA
J gene: TRBJ1-5
clone size: NA
CDR3 length: 13
V gene: TRBV19
CDR3 protein: CASSRGGGQPQHF
CDR3 DNA: TGTGCCAGTAGTAGGGGAGGGGGGCAGCCCCAGCATTTT

D gene: NA
J gene: TRBJ1-1
clone size: NA
CDR3 length: 15
V gene: TRBV28
CDR3 protein: CASTALPGTNTEAFF
CDR3 DNA: TGTGCCAGCACCGCGCTCCCAGGGACGAACACTGAAGCTTTCTTT

D gene: NA
J gene: TRBJ2-5
clone size: NA
CDR3 length: 16
V gene: TRBV30
CDR3 protein: CAWSESWGRRTETQYF
CDR3 DNA: TGTGCCTGGAGCGAGAGTTGGGGGCGTAGGACAGAGACCCAGTACTTC

D gene: NA
J gene: TRBJ1-2
clone size: NA
CDR3 length: 13
V gene: TRBV15
CDR3 protein: CATSRKGNYGYTF
CDR3 DNA: TGTGCCACCAGCAGGAAGGGGAACTATGGCTACACCTTC

D gene: TRBD2
J gene: TRBJ2-7
clone size: NA
CDR3 length: 13
V gene: TRBV30
CDR3 protein: CAWSWGLAGEQYF
CDR3 DNA: TGTGCCTGGAGTTGGGGACTAGCCGGGGAGCAGTACTTC

D gene: TRBD1
J gene: TRBJ1-5
clone size: NA
CDR3 length: 13
V gene: TRBV6-5
CDR3 protein: CASTTGGGQPQHF
CDR3 DNA: TGTGCCAGCACAACAGGGGGCGGTCAGCCCCAGCATTTT

D gene: NA
J gene: TRBJ2-3
clone size: NA
CDR3 length: 10
V gene: TRBV29-1
CDR3 protein: CSVGEDTQYF
CDR3 DNA: TGCAGCGTTGGGGAGGATACGCAGTATTTT

D gene: NA
J gene: TRBJ1-5
clone size: NA
CDR3 length: 16
V gene: TRBV19
CDR3 protein: CASRPRRQGGNQPQHF
CDR3 DNA: TGTGCCAGTAGGCCCCGCCGGCAGGGCGGCAATCAGCCCCAGCATTTT

D gene: NA
J gene: TRBJ1-2
clone size: NA
CDR3 length: 15
V gene: TRBV18
CDR3 protein: CASSPDAGMDYGYTF
CDR3 DNA: TGTGCCAGCTCACCAGATGCAGGGATGGACTATGGCTACACCTTC

D gene: NA
J gene: TRBJ1-3
clone size: NA
CDR3 length: 12
V gene: TRBV2
CDR3 protein: CASNFWGNTIYF
CDR3 DNA: TGTGCCAGCAATTTCTGGGGAAACACCATATATTTT

D gene: TRBD1
J gene: TRBJ2-2
clone size: NA
CDR3 length: 22
V gene: TRBV6-6
CDR3 protein: CASSPTRRYPGTDPRGPGELFF
CDR3 DNA: TGTGCCAGCAGTCCCACCCGCCGTTATCCAGGGACAGATCCTCGGGGCCCCGGGGAGCTGTTTTTT

D gene: TRBD2
J gene: TRBJ2-5
clone size: NA
CDR3 length: 18
V gene: TRBV5-4
CDR3 protein: CASSAGTSGGQYQETQYF
CDR3 DNA: TGTGCCAGCAGCGCCGGGACTAGCGGGGGCCAGTACCAAGAGACCCAGTACTTC

D gene: NA
J gene: TRBJ1-3
clone size: NA
CDR3 length: 16
V gene: TRBV7-9
CDR3 protein: CASSFGRGLTGNTIYF
CDR3 DNA: TGTGCCAGCAGCTTTGGCAGGGGTCTAACTGGAAACACCATATATTTT

D gene: NA
J gene: TRBJ1-1
clone size: once
CDR3 length: 14
V gene: TRBV5-6
CDR3 protein: CASSWTGANTEAFF
CDR3 DNA: TGTGCCAGCAGCTGGACGGGGGCGAACACTGAAGCTTTCTTT

D gene: NA
J gene: TRBJ2-3
clone size: NA
CDR3 length: 14
V gene: TRBV5-1
CDR3 protein: CASSGQSSTDTQYF
CDR3 DNA: TGCGCCAGCTCTGGACAGTCTAGCACAGATACGCAGTATTTT